Below, one TCR beta chain is given with its context. Sequencing used immunoSEQ multiplex PCR; TCRdb keeps in-frame clones, though not all of them. Of about 160,000 clones listed, 83% are singletons. The entry originates in a study of blood T cell repertoires in COVID-19. The CDR3 spans 16 residues. CDR1 is MNHEY, CDR2 SMNVEV, per germline (reference sequence). V lost 2 bases and J 0 bases, leaving 14 bases between the germline ends. This rearrangement joins TRBV27 to TRBJ2-7; the D gene is possibly TRBD1 (5 bases). The origin of this receptor is a woman aged 45-65 years in a cohort exposed to, infected with or recovered from COVID-19 (not recorded which). Sequences were obtained from PBMCs or T cells enriched from blood (not recorded which). CDR3 region: CASSLGAGSSSYEQYF. The CDR3 bases are TGTGCCAGCAGTTTAGGGGCCGGATCCAGCTCCTACGAGCAGTACTTC.